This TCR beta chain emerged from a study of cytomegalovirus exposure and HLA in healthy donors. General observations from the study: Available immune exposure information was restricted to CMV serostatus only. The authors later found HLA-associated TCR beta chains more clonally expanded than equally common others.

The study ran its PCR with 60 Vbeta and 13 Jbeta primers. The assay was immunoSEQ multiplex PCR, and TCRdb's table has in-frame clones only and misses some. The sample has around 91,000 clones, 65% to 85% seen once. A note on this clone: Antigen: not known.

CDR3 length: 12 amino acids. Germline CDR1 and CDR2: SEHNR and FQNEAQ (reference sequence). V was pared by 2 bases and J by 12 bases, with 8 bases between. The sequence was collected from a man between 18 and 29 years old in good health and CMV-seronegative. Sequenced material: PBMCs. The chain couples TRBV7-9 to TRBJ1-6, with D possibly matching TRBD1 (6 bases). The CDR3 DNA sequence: TGTGCCAGCAGCTTACCGGGACAACCCCTCCACTTT. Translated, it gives CASSLPGQPLHF.